This TCR beta chain was captured by sequencing in a study of blood T cell repertoires in COVID-19. Study-wide context: T cells, B-cell-depleted T cells, or PBMCs supplied cDNA or gDNA.

About this clone: Relative to the germline gene, one junction end is altered; a read error may explain this.

CDR1 and CDR2 from the germline V gene are MNHEY and SVGAGI. The CDR3 consists of 11 residues. Enrollees, about 18 to 89 years old, lived in about two dozen US areas. Assay used: immunoSEQ multiplex PCR; TCRdb lists only in-frame clones, some missing. The repertoire holds 150,000 to 200,000 clones, 80% seen once, with around 14% in the top ten. The chain carries TRBV6-5 and TRBJ2-7, with D possibly TRBD2 on 5 matching bases. The sample comprised PBMCs or T cells enriched from blood (not recorded which). The origin of this receptor is a man aged 55-75 years who had been exposed to COVID-19. CDR3 loop: CASNSGNSNLF. The CDR3 bases are TGTGCCAGCAACTCCGGGAACTCCAATTTGTTC.